The 10 T cell receptor beta chains listed next were all sequenced from one sample in a study of naive and memory T cell subsets. Both TRBC1 and TRBC2 were covered by a beta constant-region primer of two equimolar oligonucleotides. Four rounds of PCR amplified the ligated cDNA using nested alpha and beta constant-region primers plus SP2. From the UMI-ligation and nested PCR reads, TCRdb called clonotypes with MiXCR, one entry per CDR3 protein. The table lists under 25,000 distinct CDR3 sequences, around 10% of them singletons. The material sequenced was central memory CD8+ T cells from blood. These receptor sequences come from a human donor in good health.

This clonotype was recorded a few times. The chain links TRBV4-1 to TRBJ2-1, with D hard to call. Trimming shortened V by 4 bases and J by 0 bases, and 7 bases separated the two germline ends. The CDR3 spans 14 residues. Germline V CDR1 and CDR2: MGHRA, YSYEKL. The CDR3 bases are TGCGCCAGCAGCCGCGAGAGCTCCTACAATGAGCAGTTCTTC. Its protein product is CASSRESSYNEQFF.

The V call is TRBV20-1, the J call TRBJ2-3, with 11 bases fitting TRBD2. The junction had 4 bases not matched to a gene; V was cut back by 3 bases and J by 5 bases. This CDR3 contains 14 residues. From germline, CDR1 is DFQATT and CDR2 SNEGSKA (reference sequence). Here the CDR3 reads CSASASGRQDTQYF. The CDR3 nucleotides read TGCAGTGCTAGTGCTAGCGGGAGGCAAGATACGCAGTATTTT.

This clonotype was seen ten or more times. The chain recombines TRBV6-2 or TRBV6-3 with TRBJ1-5; D unclear. Between the trimmed V and J ends, which lost 2 bases and 3 bases, there was a span of 11 bases. Germline CDR1 MNHEY, CDR2 SVGEGT. This CDR3 contains 15 residues. CDR3 in amino acids: CASSYGVQNNQPQHF. The CDR3 DNA follows: TGTGCCAGCAGTTACGGCGTACAGAACAATCAGCCCCAGCATTTT.

The chain is built from TRBV3-1 and TRBJ1-4; perhaps TRBD1 as D (5 bases). In germline, CDR1 is LGHDT, CDR2 YNNKEL (reference sequence). This CDR3 has 16 residues. The V and J ends lost 0 bases and 4 bases respectively, with 12 bases between them. The CDR3 protein is CASSQEPRALNEKLFF. In nucleotides, the CDR3 is TGTGCCAGCAGCCAAGAACCCAGGGCCCTTAATGAAAAACTGTTTTTT.

The V and J genes are TRBV5-4 and TRBJ2-1, with 11 nucleotides matching TRBD1. Germline loops: CDR1 SGHNT, CDR2 YYREEE (reference sequence). The CDR3 spans 15 residues. The junction had 8 bases not matched to a gene; V was cut back by 2 bases and J by 10 bases. This CDR3 reads CASSFYGTGGREQFF. DNA for the CDR3: TGTGCCAGCAGCTTCTATGGGACAGGGGGTCGGGAGCAGTTCTTC.

This clonotype was counted only a few times. V and J are TRBV6-5 and TRBJ2-2, with TRBD1 as a possible D gene (5 bases). This CDR3 comprises 15 residues. V was clipped by 3 bases and J by 3 bases, with 11 bases between them. Per germline, CDR1 MNHEY and CDR2 SVGAGI. The CDR3 region has the DNA TGTGCCAGCAGTTATATGGGGCCCGACACCGGGGAGCTGTTTTTT. It specifies CASSYMGPDTGELFF.

About this clonotype: This may come from a read error, since a much larger clone is one base off. The chain couples TRBV29-1 to TRBJ2-5; no reliable D call. Germline V gene data show CDR1 as SQVTM and CDR2 as ANQGSEA. V shed 1 base and J shed 1 base, with 13 bases lying between them. The CDR3 has 15 amino acids. The CDR3 loop is CSVEGLVPSQETQYF. The CDR3 nucleotides read TGCAGCGTTGAAGGGCTGGTACCCAGCCAAGAGACCCAGTACTTC.

This clonotype has a handful of counts. The rearrangement joins TRBV2 to TRBJ2-7; D is unresolved. V lost 1 base and J 2 bases, leaving 12 bases between the germline ends. The CDR3 is 15 amino acids. Germline CDR1 and CDR2: SNHLY and FYNNEI. CDR3 bases: TGTGCCAGCAGTGAAGAGGTCCAATCGGCCTACGAGCAGTACTTC. As protein: CASSEEVQSAYEQYF.

This clonotype has just a few counts. The genes are TRBV27 and TRBJ2-5; no clear D gene. Germline CDR1 reads MNHEY; CDR2 reads SMNVEV (reference sequence). This CDR3 region has 14 residues. Trimming stripped 4 bases from V and 1 base from J, with 10 bases between. The CDR3 region has the DNA TGTGCCAGCAGTTCTCAGGACGGCCAAGAGACCCAGTACTTC. Protein product: CASSSQDGQETQYF.

This clonotype was seen only a few times. The V gene is TRBV7-3, the J gene TRBJ1-1; D gene uncertain. Trimming took off 4 bases at V and 7 bases at J, with 16 bases between the two ends. This CDR3 has 14 residues. Germline assignment: CDR1 SGHTA and CDR2 FQGTGA. The CDR3 nucleotides are TGTGCCAGCAGCTCTCCTGGGGAGGAAGATGAAGCTTTCTTT. As protein: CASSSPGEEDEAFF.